What follows are 10 T cell receptor beta chains derived from one specimen sequenced in a study of long-term antiretroviral therapy in people with HIV (dated by TCRdb to between 2021 and 2022). Sequencing of the TRB variable region was done with the immunoSEQ hsTCRB v3.0 assay at survey level resolution. The table comes from immuneACCESS by way of TCRdb, which keeps in-frame sequences with V and J called. Part of the clones is missing from these tables; in studies checked, under half for an unresolved V gene and the rest for unknown reasons. The sample table lists approximately 17,000 clones, roughly 71% of them with a count of one. The ten largest make up over 14% of the sample. Sequenced material: unsorted PBMCs, taken 2.5 years before starting antiretroviral therapy. Receptor source: a woman in her fifties or sixties with HIV.

This clone has more than one count but fewer than ten. J is TRBJ1-2 and V is TRBV7-8; weak D call: TRBD1 (5 bases). CDR1 is SGHVS, CDR2 FQNEAQ, per germline. V was clipped by 3 bases and J by 4 bases, with 12 bases between them. This CDR3 region has 14 residues. The CDR3 reads CASSFERGSYGYTF. DNA of the CDR3: TGTGCCAGCAGCTTCGAACGGGGGAGCTATGGCTACACCTTC.

The chain uses TRBV7-2 and TRBJ2-1, with D possibly TRBD2 on 6 matching bases. There are 16 residues in the CDR3. V was trimmed by 1 base and J by 4 bases, leaving 14 bases between them. Germline CDR1 is SGHTA and CDR2 is FQGNSA. Here the CDR3 DNA reads TGTGCCAGCAGCTTAGTCGCGGGGTCCGTTTACAATGAGCAGTTCTTC. Its protein product is CASSLVAGSVYNEQFF. Together with reference TRBV7-2 and TRBJ2-1, the CDR3 gives the full variable domain: GAGVSQSPSNKVTEKGKDVELRCDPISGHTALYWYRQSLGQGLEFLIYFQGNSAPDKSGLPSDRFSAERTGGSVSTLTIQRTQQEDSAVYLCASSLVAGSVYNEQFFGPGTRLTVL.

The V gene is TRBV6-5, the J gene TRBJ2-1; D is perhaps TRBD2 (5 bases). Germline lookup yields CDR1 MNHEY and CDR2 SVGAGI. Between the trimmed V and J ends, which lost 6 bases and 7 bases, there was a span of 13 bases. The CDR3 loop spans 13 amino acids. The CDR3 DNA follows: TGTGCCAGCAGGACCCCTCTAGCTAATGAGCAGTTCTTC. It is translated as CASRTPLANEQFF.

The rearrangement uses TRBV6-5 and TRBJ2-1; tentatively, D is TRBD2 (5 bases). The CDR3 runs 13 residues. Germline V gives CDR1 MNHEY, CDR2 SVGAGI. V lost 0 bases to trimming and J lost 11 bases, with 11 bases between them. CDR3 DNA sequence: TGTGCCAGCAGTTACTCGATGAGGGAGAAGCAGTTCTTC. Its translation is CASSYSMREKQFF.

This chain connects TRBV27 to TRBJ2-2; perhaps TRBD1 as D (6 bases). Trimming removed 1 base from V and 0 bases from J, with 12 bases in between. The CDR3 runs 17 residues. Germline V gene lookup returns CDR1 MNHEY and CDR2 SMNVEV (reference sequence). CDR3 coding DNA: TGTGCCAGCAGTTTATTAGGTAGGACAGCGAACACCGGGGAGCTGTTTTTT. The encoded protein is CASSLLGRTANTGELFF.

The chain recombines TRBV12-5 with TRBJ2-3; 12 bases agree with TRBD2. The CDR3 length is 16 residues. Per the germline V gene, CDR1 is LGHNT and CDR2 is FRNRAP. Trimming at V came to 4 bases and at J to 2 bases, leaving 4 bases not matched to a gene. The CDR3 protein is CASGSTSGGPTDTQYF. As DNA, the CDR3 is TGTGCTAGTGGTTCGACTAGCGGGGGTCCCACAGATACGCAGTATTTT.

The rearrangement links TRBV7-2 to TRBJ2-7; 8 nucleotides line up with TRBD2. Unmatched junction bases numbered 10, after V lost 5 bases and J lost 4 bases. The CDR3 length is 15 residues. Germline assignment: CDR1 SGHTA and CDR2 FQGNSA. The CDR3 sequence: CASSHRAGVGYEQYV. The CDR3 DNA sequence: TGTGCCAGCAGCCACAGAGCGGGGGTGGGGTACGAGCAGTACGTC.

The chain couples TRBV27 to TRBJ1-6; 7 bases fit TRBD1. The CDR3 loop spans 15 amino acids. V shed 6 bases, J shed 4 bases, and the junction held 6 bases outside the gene matches. Germline CDR1 and CDR2: MNHEY and SMNVEV (reference sequence). CDR3 nucleotide sequence: TGTGCCAGCAGCTCAGGGACAGTTTATAATTCACCCCTCCACTTT. This gives the protein CASSSGTVYNSPLHF.

This clone was picked up one time. The CDR3, as DNA: TGTGCCAGCTCACTGACAGGGTCTAATTCACCCCTCCACTTT. Amino acid sequence: CASSLTGSNSPLHF. The chain uses TRBV18 and TRBJ1-6; 7 bases align to TRBD1. Losses at the gene ends were 4 bases for V and 6 bases for J; bases not matched to a gene: 3. This CDR3 has 14 residues. Germline CDR1 reads KGHSH; CDR2 reads LQKENI.

V is TRBV7-3 and J is TRBJ2-2, with a weak D call TRBD2 (5 bases). From germline, CDR1 is SGHTA and CDR2 FQGTGA. The V and J ends lost 5 bases and 6 bases respectively, with 10 bases between them. The CDR3 loop spans 13 amino acids. CDR3 region: CASSGGLAGELFF. The CDR3 DNA reads TGTGCCAGCAGCGGTGGACTGGCCGGGGAGCTGTTTTTT.